The sequence of this T cell receptor (beta chain) was determined in a study of blood T cell repertoires in COVID-19 (dated by TCRdb to about 2020). Background for the entire study: Samples from collaborators originated in the United States, Italy and Spain and spanned both the acute and convalescent phases of COVID-19. The material from the prospective study consisted of cDNA or gDNA derived from T cells, B-cell-depleted T cells, or PBMCs. Deeply sampled blood TCRbeta repertoires from subjects exposed to, actively infected with, or recovered from COVID-19 were included in the dataset. A freely available public database, intended as a resource for researchers studying the immune response to SARS-CoV-2, is where the repertoires were released. The samples were drawn from two sources: the first 160 participants of the ongoing ImmuneRACE study, and about 1,300 subjects contributed by 6 global collaborators. Sample metadata almost always included a de-identified subject ID, COVID-19 status, age in years and sex. HLA class I and class II types, where available, came from metadata supplied by the sample provider rather than from assay-based typing.

Concerning this clone: Its antigen is not yet known. Nothing much larger sits one base from this clone, and base qualities are not available.

Whole blood was collected in K2EDTA tubes by collaborating institutions according to the institutions' own protocols. For TCRbeta analysis, collaborators shipped samples in one of three forms: frozen whole blood, isolated PBMCs, or DNA extracted from either of those sample types. General conclusions and limits of the study: How much clinical and demographic metadata was included differed by source and by participant, and the metadata was provided uncurated.

TCRbeta CDR3 regions were amplified from genomic DNA using the immunoSEQ Assay, a bias-controlled multiplex PCR. The authors processed their data as follows. The number of nucleated cells in each sample was estimated by amplification of reference gene primers within the assay. Sequence reads were collapsed and filtered to measure the absolute abundance of every unique TCRbeta CDR3 rearrangement. For each sample, productive Simpson clonality was calculated as the square root of Simpson's diversity index over productive rearrangements. Not all clones reach the TCRdb copy of this immuneACCESS table, which keeps in-frame sequences only. Checked studies attribute under half of the gap to unresolved V genes and leave the rest unexplained. The DNA was the basis for D and trimming; V, J and clone size are from that table. In this sample the table shows 100,000 to 110,000 clones, more than 65% of which occur a single time. The ten biggest clones cover 12% of the sample.

Sequenced input: peripheral blood. The TCR comes from a woman in her 70s with acute or convalescent COVID-19.

The DNA sequence follows: TGTGCCAGCAGCTACGTCGGACAGGGGGATTCACCCCTCCACTTT. This yields the protein CASSYVGQGDSPLHF. The rearrangement joined TRBV7-8 to TRBJ1-6, and 10 bases in between align with TRBD1. The CDR3 numbers 15 residues from cysteine through phenylalanine. The only DNA kept is the CDR3, 45 bases in frame from the first base. CDR1 and CDR2 are read off the germline V gene as SGHVS and FQNEAQ. Unmatched junction bases come to 5, with V trimmed by 4 bases and J by 8 bases.